This entry lists 27 T cell receptor beta chains sequenced from one sample in a study of identical twins. TCRdb re-called the 5' RACE reads with MiXCR, one entry per CDR3 protein. This sample has roughly 750,000 distinct CDR3 sequences, with 20% to 25% found just once. The data also belong to a second study, concerning T cells expressing NK-cell markers.

What was sequenced was PBMCs. These receptors all stem from a woman in her late teens or twenties in good health.

On this clonotype itself: A single base separates this from a much larger clone, so it may be a read error. This chain links TRBV20-1 with TRBJ2-3, with D unclear. Germline V gene sequence: CDR1 DFQATT, CDR2 SNEGSKA (reference sequence). There are 11 residues in the CDR3. V lost 1 base and J 6 bases, leaving 5 bases between the germline ends. The CDR3 loop reads CSARGVDTQYF. The CDR3 bases are TGCAGTGCTAGAGGGGTGGATACGCAGTATTTT.

The table lists this clonotype with a few counts. The chain links TRBV6-1 to TRBJ2-7, with 8 bases lining up with TRBD1. V trimming: 5 bases; J trimming: 3 bases; junction bases outside the gene matches: 6. This CDR3 is 14 amino acids long. Germline V gene lookup returns CDR1 MNHNS and CDR2 SASEGT. CDR3 nucleotide sequence: TGTGCCAGCAGTACCCCGGGACAGGACTACGAGCAGTACTTC. This gives the protein CASSTPGQDYEQYF.

The sample holds many counts of this clonotype. Mismatch with germline at one junction end may stem from a read error. The chain couples TRBV5-1 to TRBJ2-7, with 8 bases lining up with TRBD2. Per the germline V gene, CDR1 is SGHRS and CDR2 is YFSETQ. The CDR3 is 14 amino acids. The CDR3 sequence is CASSLGTSSYEQYF. The CDR3 nucleotides read TGTGCCAGCAGCTTAGGGACTAGCTCCTACGAGCAGTACTTC.

V is TRBV5-1 and J is TRBJ2-7, with D possibly being TRBD1 or TRBD2 (6 bases each). Trimming left V 2 bases short and J 2 bases short, with 11 bases between. The CDR3 spans 14 residues. Germline V CDR1 and CDR2: SGHRS, YFSETQ. The CDR3 reads CASSLRGEAYEQYF. In DNA, the CDR3 is TGCGCCAGCAGCTTAAGGGGGGAGGCCTACGAGCAGTACTTC.

V gene TRBV9 combines with J gene TRBJ2-7; 7 bases are a match to TRBD2. The V gene end was trimmed by 3 bases and the J gene end by 6 bases; junction bases not matched to a gene: 3. Germline V lookup: CDR1 SGDLS, CDR2 YYNGEE. CDR3 length: 12 amino acids. Here the CDR3 DNA reads TGTGCCAGCAGCGGGTGGGGGGGCGAGCAGTACTTC. This sequence encodes CASSGWGGEQYF.

The J gene is TRBJ2-7, the V gene TRBV5-1; D perhaps matches TRBD1 (5 bases). This CDR3 contains 15 residues. Germline CDR1 is SGHRS and CDR2 is YFSETQ. The V and J ends lost 3 bases and 2 bases respectively, with 15 bases between them. CDR3 protein: CASSWTQVKAYEQYF. The CDR3 DNA follows: TGCGCCAGCAGCTGGACACAGGTGAAGGCCTACGAGCAGTACTTC.

There are a few counts of this clonotype. The chain links TRBV10-3 to TRBJ2-2; TRBD1 might be the D (7 bases). The CDR3 has 17 amino acids. Germline values: CDR1 ENHRY, CDR2 SYGVKD. Trimming shortened V by 10 bases and J by 4 bases, and 25 bases separated the two germline ends. The CDR3, as DNA: TGTGCCAGCAGGAATCGACTAAATCAGGGGGGCACCGGGGAGCTGTTTTTT. This translates into CASRNRLNQGGTGELFF.

This clonotype was observed at least ten times. One junction end disagrees with the germline gene, perhaps due to a read error. The chain links TRBV12-3 or TRBV12-4 to TRBJ2-1; TRBD2 matches at 10 bases. This CDR3 is built from 14 residues. The CDR3 here is CASSLRTSGNEQFF. The CDR3 bases are TGCGCCAGCAGCTTGAGGACTAGCGGCAATGAGCAGTTCTTC.

The V gene is TRBV6-5, the J gene TRBJ1-4; 9 bases map to TRBD1. The CDR3 contains 14 residues. CDR1 is MNHEY, CDR2 SVGAGI, per germline. J was trimmed by 8 bases and V by 4 bases; bases with no gene match: 5. The CDR3 loop is CASSFGTGSEKLFF. The CDR3 nucleotides read TGTGCCAGCAGTTTCGGGACAGGGAGCGAAAAACTGTTTTTT.

This clonotype was observed many times. This chain uses TRBV20-1 with TRBJ1-1; 8 bases are a match to TRBD1. The germline V gene has CDR1 DFQATT and CDR2 SNEGSKA (reference sequence). V trimming: 4 bases; J trimming: 1 base; junction bases outside the gene matches: 8. CDR3 length equals 15 residues. The CDR3 loop reads CSAKSPGTGNTEAFF. The CDR3 DNA sequence: TGCAGTGCTAAATCCCCTGGGACAGGGAACACTGAAGCTTTCTTT.

The chain uses TRBV12-3 or TRBV12-4 and TRBJ2-7; 10 bases map to TRBD1. With V trimmed by 5 bases and J by 6 bases, 13 bases remained unmatched. CDR3 length: 16 residues. The CDR3, as DNA: TGTGCCAGCAGTCCCACCGCGGGGACAGGGGAGTCCGAGCAGTACTTC. Translated: CASSPTAGTGESEQYF.

This clonotype was observed a handful of times. This chain links TRBV29-1 with TRBJ2-7; 7 bases agree with TRBD1. With 7 bases clipped from V and 1 base from J, the junction kept 7 bases outside the gene matches. CDR1 is SQVTM, CDR2 ANQGSEA, per germline. The CDR3 totals 13 residues. Here the CDR3 reads CSAFARGSYEQYF. In nucleotides, the CDR3 is TGCAGCGCCTTCGCCAGGGGGTCCTACGAGCAGTACTTC.

The CDR3 nucleotides are TGTGCCAGCAGTTACGGGTTAGGAAGTGCGGGTGCAGATACGCAGTATTTT. Its protein product is CASSYGLGSAGADTQYF. The chain links TRBV6-5 to TRBJ2-3; maybe TRBD2 (5 bases). The V and J ends lost 2 bases and 4 bases respectively, with 19 bases between them. CDR3 length: 17 amino acids. CDR1 MNHEY and CDR2 SVGAGI come from the germline V gene.

The rearrangement uses TRBV12-3 or TRBV12-4 and TRBJ2-7; D remains unclear. The CDR3 length is 13 residues. The V end lost 2 bases, the J end lost 4 bases, and 9 bases lay between the germline ends. Written as DNA, the CDR3 is TGTGCCAGCAGTTTACGGGCGGAGTACGAGCAGTACTTC. This translates into CASSLRAEYEQYF.

This clonotype was seen many times. The gene calls are TRBV20-1 and TRBJ2-3, with D perhaps TRBD2 (6 bases). The CDR3 has 13 amino acids. V was shortened by 5 bases and J by 0 bases, with 9 bases between the two germline ends. Germline loops: CDR1 DFQATT, CDR2 SNEGSKA (reference sequence). The CDR3 sequence: CSAVAVSTDTQYF. The CDR3 coding sequence is TGCAGTGCTGTAGCGGTGAGCACAGATACGCAGTATTTT.

The chain couples TRBV20-1 to TRBJ2-7, with D possibly TRBD2 on 7 matching bases. CDR3 size: 16 residues. The germline CDR1 and CDR2 sequences are DFQATT and SNEGSKA (reference sequence). The V end lost 0 bases, the J end lost 3 bases, and 18 bases lay between the germline ends. For the CDR3, the DNA is TGCAGTGCTAGAGATCCGAAGGCGGGGGCAGACTACGAGCAGTACTTC. Translating gives CSARDPKAGADYEQYF.

V and J are TRBV23-1 and TRBJ1-5, with D possibly matching TRBD1 (5 bases). TRBV23-1 is recorded as an ORF, its role being uncertain. The CDR3 has 17 amino acids. V was trimmed by 2 bases and J by 1 base, leaving 15 bases between them. CDR3 loop: CASSQISPGGSNQPQHF. The CDR3 bases are TGCGCCAGCAGTCAAATTAGCCCCGGGGGAAGCAATCAGCCCCAGCATTTT.

The CDR3 protein is CASSLLINTGELFF. The CDR3 nucleotides read TGCGCCAGCAGCTTACTAATTAACACCGGGGAGCTGTTTTTT. The gene calls are TRBV5-1 and TRBJ2-2; D call uncertain. The CDR3 extends over 14 amino acids. V gave up 2 bases and J gave up 2 bases, with 7 bases separating them. Germline V gene data show CDR1 as SGHRS and CDR2 as YFSETQ.

This clonotype was counted only a few times. This sequence joins TRBV20-1 and TRBJ2-5; D may be TRBD1 or TRBD2 (5 bases each). The CDR3 runs to 14 residues. The germline CDR1 and CDR2 sequences are DFQATT and SNEGSKA (reference sequence). With 5 bases removed from V and 3 bases from J, the gap between germline ends came to 16 bases. CDR3 coding DNA: TGCAGTGCTTCAGCCGGGACGGAAGAAGAGACCCAGTACTTC. It codes for CSASAGTEEETQYF.

This clonotype was picked up a small number of times. The rearrangement links TRBV12-3 or TRBV12-4 to TRBJ2-2, with unresolved D. CDR3 length equals 13 residues. Deletions cut 1 base from V and 6 bases from J, with 6 bases between. The CDR3 sequence: CASSLVRAGELFF. Written as DNA, the CDR3 is TGTGCCAGCAGTTTAGTGCGAGCCGGGGAGCTGTTTTTT.

Ten or more counts support this clonotype. The CDR3, as DNA: TGTGCCAGCAGTTCCGAGGGGTCCTACAATGAGCAGTTCTTC. It translates to CASSSEGSYNEQFF. The V and J genes are TRBV27 and TRBJ2-1; D might be TRBD1 or TRBD2, each matching 5 bases. The V gene's germline CDR1 is MNHEY and CDR2 SMNVEV (reference sequence). This CDR3 spans 14 amino acids. V was trimmed by 4 bases and J by 1 base, leaving 8 bases between them.

This clonotype turned up a few times. This chain connects TRBV30 to TRBJ2-7; TRBD2 is a possible D gene (5 bases). Trimming removed 0 bases from V and 3 bases from J, with 12 bases in between. Germline loops: CDR1 GTSNPN, CDR2 SVGIG (reference sequence). The CDR3 has 14 amino acids. The CDR3 DNA sequence: TGTGCCTGGAGTGTACCCCCTAGCCTCTACGAGCAGTACTTC. Its translation: CAWSVPPSLYEQYF.

This clonotype showed up just a few times. The chain couples TRBV29-1 to TRBJ2-1; no firm D call. This CDR3 has 14 amino acids. The V end was cut by 5 bases, the J end by 0 bases, with 11 bases between. Germline V gene sequence: CDR1 SQVTM, CDR2 ANQGSEA. CDR3 sequence: CSVYSPDSYNEQFF. The CDR3 bases are TGCAGCGTTTATTCCCCCGACTCCTACAATGAGCAGTTCTTC.

The CDR3 sequence is CSARSAEAFF. DNA for the CDR3: TGCAGTGCTAGATCCGCTGAAGCTTTCTTT. The chain is built from TRBV20-1 and TRBJ1-1, with unresolved D. Germline V gene sequence: CDR1 DFQATT, CDR2 SNEGSKA (reference sequence). Trimming pared 2 bases from V and 6 bases from J, leaving 4 bases between. The CDR3 is made up of 10 amino acids.

This clonotype was counted a few times. The V call is TRBV7-2, the J call TRBJ2-3; 14 bases agree with TRBD2. V was clipped by 5 bases and J by 3 bases; unmatched bases: 4. Germline values: CDR1 SGHTA, CDR2 FQGNSA. The CDR3 has 16 residues. The CDR3 region is CASSPTSGRVTDTQYF. The CDR3 DNA is TGTGCCAGCAGCCCGACTAGCGGGAGGGTTACAGATACGCAGTATTTT.

This clonotype was recorded many times. This chain links TRBV12-3 or TRBV12-4 with TRBJ2-2, with TRBD1 matching 9 bases. The CDR3 runs to 16 residues. Trimming took 5 bases from V and 1 from J; bases not matched to a gene: 5. The CDR3 nucleotides are TGTGCCAGCAGTCCCGGGACAGGGCAGAACACCGGGGAGCTGTTTTTT. It encodes CASSPGTGQNTGELFF.

This clonotype was seen a handful of times. The chain employs TRBV4-3 and TRBJ2-1, with 7 bases aligning to TRBD2. The CDR3 covers 16 residues. In germline, CDR1 is LGHNA, CDR2 YSLEER. Trimming at V came to 0 bases and at J to 8 bases, leaving 10 bases not matched to a gene. CDR3 coding DNA: TGCGCCAGCAGCCAAGATGGACGCGGGAGTAACCATGAGCAGTTCTTC. Its translation is CASSQDGRGSNHEQFF.